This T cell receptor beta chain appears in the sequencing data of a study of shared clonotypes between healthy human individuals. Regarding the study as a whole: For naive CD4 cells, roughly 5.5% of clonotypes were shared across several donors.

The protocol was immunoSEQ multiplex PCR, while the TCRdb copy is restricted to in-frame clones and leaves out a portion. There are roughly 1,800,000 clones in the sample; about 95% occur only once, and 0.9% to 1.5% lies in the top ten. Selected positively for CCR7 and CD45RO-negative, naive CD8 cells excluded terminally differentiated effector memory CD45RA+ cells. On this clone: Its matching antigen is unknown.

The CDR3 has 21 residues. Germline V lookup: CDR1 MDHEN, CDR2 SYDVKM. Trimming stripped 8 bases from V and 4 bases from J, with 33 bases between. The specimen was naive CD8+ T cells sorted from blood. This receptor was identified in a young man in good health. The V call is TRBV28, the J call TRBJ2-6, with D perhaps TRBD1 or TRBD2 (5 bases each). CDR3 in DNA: TGTGCCAGCTGTATAGCATTTCTCGACGAGGGGCCCTTAGGAGGGGCCAACGTCCTGACTTTC. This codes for CASCIAFLDEGPLGGANVLTF.